These 19 T cell receptor beta chains were sequenced from one sample in a study of blood T cell repertoires in COVID-19 (dated by TCRdb to between 2020 and 2021). Receptor libraries were prepared by the immunoSEQ multiplex PCR assay. Entries here come from immuneACCESS through TCRdb and include only in-frame sequences with V and J called. Some clones fail to appear in such tables; in the studies checked, an unresolved V gene covers under half of the shortfall, and the cause of the remainder is unknown. Here the sample has under 350,000 clones; 86% occur a single time. Jointly, the top ten make up roughly 3% of the sample. The source material was PBMCs or T cells enriched from blood (not recorded which). These receptor sequences come from a woman aged 18-35 years who had recovered from COVID-19.

The chain carries TRBV10-3 and TRBJ2-2, with 10 nucleotides matching TRBD2. There are 14 residues in the CDR3. With V trimmed by 6 bases and J by 8 bases, 6 bases remained unmatched. The germline gives CDR1 ENHRY, CDR2 SYGVKD. The CDR3 bases are TGTGCCATCAGGATAAAGCGGGAGGGAGGGGAGCTGTTTTTT. Protein product: CAIRIKREGGELFF.

The chain links TRBV10-1 to TRBJ2-1; the match to TRBD2 covers 8 bases. Per the germline V gene, CDR1 is WNHNN and CDR2 is SYGVQD (reference sequence). Trimming took 6 bases from V and 7 from J; bases not matched to a gene: 8. CDR3 length: 14 residues. The CDR3 nucleotides are TGCGCCAGCAGCCGTAGCGGGACCCCTAATGAGCAGTTCTTC. This encodes CASSRSGTPNEQFF.

This clone occurred once. The chain recombines TRBV9 with TRBJ2-7, with 8 nucleotides matching TRBD2. Unmatched junction bases numbered 11, after V lost 0 bases and J lost 6 bases. Germline CDR1 and CDR2: SGDLS and YYNGEE. CDR3 length equals 16 residues. The CDR3 region is CASSVAGGDGLREQYF. The CDR3, as DNA: TGTGCCAGCAGCGTAGCGGGGGGGGACGGACTGCGCGAGCAGTACTTC.

The chain employs TRBV20-1 and TRBJ1-4; perhaps TRBD1 as D (5 bases). The V end was cut by 3 bases, the J end by 5 bases, with 13 bases between. The CDR3 runs 14 residues. Germline CDR1 DFQATT, CDR2 SNEGSKA (reference sequence). CDR3 nucleotides: TGCAGTGCTAGTGGCGGGGGACGGAATGAAAAACTGTTTTTT. This sequence encodes CSASGGGRNEKLFF.

V is TRBV19 and J is TRBJ1-5; 8 nucleotides line up with TRBD1. There are 14 residues in the CDR3. The germline CDR1 and CDR2 sequences are LNHDA and SQIVND (reference sequence). Trimming took 8 bases from V and 7 from J; bases not matched to a gene: 10. The CDR3 region is CASVSQGEGQPQHF. CDR3 bases: TGTGCCAGTGTTTCACAGGGGGAAGGACAGCCCCAGCATTTT.

This chain joins TRBV5-5 and TRBJ2-2, with 7 bases that match TRBD2. The J segment lost 0 bases and the V segment lost 3 bases, leaving 5 bases of the junction unmatched. This CDR3 contains 16 residues. CDR1 and CDR2 from the germline V gene are SGHKS and YYEKEE (reference sequence). CDR3 coding DNA: TGTGCCAGCAGCTCGACTAGCTTGGCGAACACCGGGGAGCTGTTTTTT. Translating it yields CASSSTSLANTGELFF.

The rearrangement joins TRBV29-1 to TRBJ2-7; 9 positions agree with TRBD1. From germline, CDR1 is SQVTM and CDR2 ANQGSEA. V was clipped by 0 bases and J by 3 bases; unmatched bases: 9. The length of the CDR3 is 16 residues. CDR3 amino acids: CSVEDSGQGKRYEQYF. The CDR3 nucleotides read TGCAGCGTTGAAGATTCGGGACAGGGAAAACGCTACGAGCAGTACTTC.

V usage is TRBV30 and J usage is TRBJ1-2; no clear D gene. This CDR3 has 12 amino acids. The V gene lost 2 bases and the J gene lost 3 bases, with 7 bases spanning the gap. The germline V gene has CDR1 GTSNPN and CDR2 SVGIG (reference sequence). Here the CDR3 reads CAWSPRDYGYTF. CDR3 in DNA: TGTGCCTGGAGTCCTCGTGACTATGGCTACACCTTC.

The V call is TRBV7-9, the J call TRBJ2-5; 8 bases align to TRBD2. With 3 bases clipped from V and 1 base from J, the junction kept 7 bases outside the gene matches. There are 16 residues in the CDR3. Germline V gives CDR1 SEHNR, CDR2 FQNEAQ (reference sequence). The CDR3 loop reads CASSLSQRGSQETQYF. The CDR3 DNA follows: TGTGCCAGCAGCTTGTCCCAGCGGGGGAGCCAAGAGACCCAGTACTTC.

This sequence joins TRBV4-1 and TRBJ1-2, with 12 nucleotides matching TRBD1. This CDR3 comprises 16 residues. CDR1 is MGHRA and CDR2 is YSYEKL in the germline V gene. J gave up 8 bases and V 1 base, and 8 bases lay outside the gene matches. CDR3 in amino acids: CASSQAEGQGARGYTF. CDR3 DNA: TGCGCCAGCAGCCAAGCGGAGGGACAGGGGGCACGGGGCTACACCTTC.

The chain combines TRBV7-9 with TRBJ1-3; TRBD1 might be the D (6 bases). Germline loops: CDR1 SEHNR, CDR2 FQNEAQ (reference sequence). Trimming took off 4 bases at V and 0 bases at J, with 19 bases between the two ends. The CDR3 contains 18 residues. The CDR3 protein is CASSYTGTAMSSGNTIYF. The CDR3 DNA follows: TGTGCCAGCAGCTATACAGGGACCGCCATGTCCTCTGGAAACACCATATATTTT. The full variable domain, completed using reference TRBV7-9 and TRBJ1-3, is DTGVSQNPRHKITKRGQNVTFRCDPISEHNRLYWYRQTLGQGPEFLTYFQNEAQLEKSRLLSDRFSAERPKGSFSTLEIQRTEQGDSAMYLCASSYTGTAMSSGNTIYFGEGSWLTVV.

V usage is TRBV5-6 and J usage is TRBJ1-6; D unresolved. The germline gives CDR1 SGHDT, CDR2 YYEEEE. This CDR3 is 12 amino acids long. Trimming left V 0 bases short and J 10 bases short, with 5 bases between. The CDR3 bases are TGTGCCAGCAGCTTGGGAGAATCACCCCTCCACTTT. The encoded protein is CASSLGESPLHF.

The chain employs TRBV29-1 and TRBJ1-1; D is undetermined. CDR3 length equals 12 residues. V gave up 7 bases and J gave up 2 bases, with 11 bases separating them. Germline V lookup: CDR1 SQVTM, CDR2 ANQGSEA. The CDR3: CSARERNTEAFF. DNA of the CDR3: TGCAGCGCCCGGGAGAGAAACACTGAAGCTTTCTTT.

The genes are TRBV24-1 and TRBJ2-1; 9 positions agree with TRBD1. Germline CDR1 reads KGHDR; CDR2 reads SFDVKD. The CDR3 covers 11 residues. V trimming: 2 bases; J trimming: 14 bases; junction bases outside the gene matches: 0. CDR3 nucleotide sequence: TGTGCCACCAGTGATTGGGACAGGGAGTTCTTC. Protein product: CATSDWDREFF.

J is TRBJ2-7 and V is TRBV18; a weak D match, TRBD1 (6 bases). V was trimmed by 3 bases and J by 2 bases, leaving 11 bases between them. The germline gives CDR1 KGHSH, CDR2 LQKENI. There are 14 residues in the CDR3. CDR3 nucleotides: TGTGCCAGCTCACCTTCGGACAGTACCTACGAGCAGTACTTC. Its translation: CASSPSDSTYEQYF.

This clone was found a few times. The chain has TRBV7-2 and TRBJ1-2, with D perhaps TRBD1 (5 bases). This CDR3 is 16 amino acids long. The germline V gene encodes CDR1 SGHTA and CDR2 FQGNSA. Trimming pared 4 bases from V and 2 bases from J, leaving 17 bases between. CDR3 amino acids: CASSSRTQNRNYGYTF. DNA of the CDR3: TGTGCCAGCAGCTCACGGACGCAGAACAGGAACTATGGCTACACCTTC.

This chain joins TRBV19 and TRBJ1-2, with 7 bases fitting TRBD1. Unmatched junction bases numbered 11, after V lost 6 bases and J lost 4 bases. CDR3 length: 15 residues. Germline lookup yields CDR1 LNHDA and CDR2 SQIVND (reference sequence). CDR3 in DNA: TGTGCCAGTAGAGCCCGAGACAGGGACATCTATGGCTACACCTTC. Translating gives CASRARDRDIYGYTF.

The V and J genes are TRBV2 and TRBJ1-1; 8 bases are a match to TRBD1. This CDR3 is built from 14 residues. The V gene end was trimmed by 6 bases and the J gene end by 6 bases; junction bases not matched to a gene: 9. CDR1 is SNHLY and CDR2 is FYNNEI in the germline V gene. The CDR3: CASRTGVGFPEAFF. The CDR3, as DNA: TGTGCCAGCAGGACAGGGGTAGGGTTTCCTGAAGCTTTCTTT.

V gene TRBV10-1 combines with J gene TRBJ1-6; 8 bases are a match to TRBD1. Germline-derived CDR1 and CDR2 are WNHNN and SYGVQD (reference sequence). The trim removed 6 bases at V and 10 bases at J, leaving 8 bases unmatched. CDR3 length equals 14 residues. As DNA, the CDR3 is TGCGCCAGCAGCCTCTACAGGGGGAACTCACCCCTCCACTTT. Translated: CASSLYRGNSPLHF.